These 4 T cell receptor beta chains were sequenced from one sample in a study of early T cells in non-severe SARS-CoV-2 infection. TCRdb called the 5' RACE reads again in MiXCR, with one record for every CDR3 protein. The sample lists 30,000 to 40,000 distinct CDR3 sequences; 9% to 9.5% were seen once. Sequencing was done on a sample of whole blood. The receptors originated from an adult who was a healthcare worker with PCR-confirmed SARS-CoV-2 infection or an uninfected control (not recorded which).

The chain joins TRBV9 to TRBJ2-3; D may be TRBD1 (5 bases). The germline V gene has CDR1 SGDLS and CDR2 YYNGEE. There are 14 residues in the CDR3. The V end was cut by 0 bases, the J end by 4 bases, with 9 bases between. In DNA form, the CDR3 reads TGTGCCAGCAGCGTAGAGACAGACTCAGATACGCAGTATTTT. Encoded protein: CASSVETDSDTQYF.

This clonotype is medium-sized (0.01 to 0.1%) by share. The chain has TRBV19 and TRBJ2-1; D remains unclear. The CDR3 has 13 amino acids. The germline gives CDR1 LNHDA, CDR2 SQIVND (reference sequence). Trimming took 1 base from V and 6 from J, leaving 7 bases between them. CDR3 DNA sequence: TGTGCCAGTAGTATAGGTAACGGCAATGAGCAGTTCTTC. Protein product: CASSIGNGNEQFF.

This clonotype showed up many times. The J gene is TRBJ1-2, the V gene TRBV7-9; possibly TRBD1 for D (5 bases). Germline V gives CDR1 SEHNR, CDR2 FQNEAQ (reference sequence). This CDR3 has 12 amino acids. The CDR3 region is CATGGERYGYTF. For the CDR3, the DNA is TGTGCAACGGGGGGGGAGCGCTATGGCTACACCTTC.

This clonotype was found many times. The V call is TRBV3-1, the J call TRBJ2-7; D unresolved. The V end was cut by 1 base, the J end by 0 bases, with 10 bases between. CDR1 is LGHDT and CDR2 is YNNKEL in the germline V gene (reference sequence). This CDR3 region has 15 residues. CDR3 amino acids: CASSQGPSNSYEQYF. As DNA, the CDR3 is TGTGCCAGCAGCCAAGGACCCTCCAACTCCTACGAGCAGTACTTC.